The source of this T cell receptor beta chain is a study of T cell changes during pregnancy in multiple sclerosis. Profiled with immunoSEQ multiplex PCR; TCRdb holds only in-frame clones, not every one. Of 75,000 to 100,000 clones in the sample, about nine tenths were seen once. This clone was seen only once. Germline V gene sequence: CDR1 SGHNT, CDR2 YENEEA. The CDR3 contains 14 residues. Trimming took 0 bases from V and 5 from J, leaving 10 bases between them. This rearrangement joins TRBV11-3 to TRBJ1-1; the D is unclear. The TCR was taken from a female donor in good health, enrolled as a control in a pregnancy study. The input for sequencing was peripheral blood, taken in the second trimester of pregnancy. The CDR3 is CASSLDGERTEAFF. In DNA, the CDR3 is TGTGCCAGCAGCTTAGACGGGGAGAGGACTGAAGCTTTCTTT.